The present TCR beta chain was sequenced within a study of CD8 T cells in ankylosing spondylitis. Study-wide points: Those disease-linked clones were CD8+; they were also relatively rare in peripheral blood.

The authors made TCR beta libraries by quantitative 5'-RACE with molecular barcodes. TCRdb used MiXCR to reprocess the 5' RACE reads, holding one entry per CDR3 protein. The sample consists of just under 350,000 distinct CDR3 sequences, roughly 14% of them appearing once. The germline gives CDR1 MNHEY, CDR2 SVGAGI. V gave up 4 bases and J gave up 1 base, with 16 bases separating them. CDR3 length equals 16 residues. This clonotype was counted at least ten times. Its target is not known. This rearrangement joins TRBV6-5 to TRBJ1-1; possibly TRBD1 for D (5 bases). This receptor was obtained from a male donor with ankylosing spondylitis or in good health (not recorded which). Sequenced sample: blood, either unsorted or a sorted T cell fraction (not recorded which). The CDR3 protein is CASSWGRTLPNTEAFF. CDR3 DNA: TGTGCCAGCAGTTGGGGCAGAACACTGCCGAACACTGAAGCTTTCTTT.